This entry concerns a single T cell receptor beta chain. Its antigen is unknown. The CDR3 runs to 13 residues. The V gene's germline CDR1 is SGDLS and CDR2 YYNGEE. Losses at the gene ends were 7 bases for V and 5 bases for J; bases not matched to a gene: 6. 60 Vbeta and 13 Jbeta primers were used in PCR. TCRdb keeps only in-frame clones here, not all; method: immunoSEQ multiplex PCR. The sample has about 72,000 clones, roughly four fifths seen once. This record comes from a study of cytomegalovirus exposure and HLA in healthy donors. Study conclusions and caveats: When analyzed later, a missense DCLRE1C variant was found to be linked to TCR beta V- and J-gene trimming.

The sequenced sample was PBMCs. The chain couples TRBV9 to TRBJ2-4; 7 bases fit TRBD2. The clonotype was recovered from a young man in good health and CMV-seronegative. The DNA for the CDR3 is TGTGCCAGCTCGGCGGGAGAGCAAAACATTCAGTACTTC. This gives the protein CASSAGEQNIQYF.